This passage covers 24 T cell receptor beta chains from one sample sequenced in a study of shared clonotypes between healthy human individuals (dated by TCRdb to the early 2020s). The library was produced with the immunoSEQ multiplex PCR assay. TCRdb provides this immuneACCESS table in a form limited to in-frame rearrangements. Some clones are lacking; in checked studies, under half of them reflect an unresolved V gene, and why the rest are absent is not known. The sample table records about 2.3 million clones; approximately 95% of these occur just once. The ten largest clones capture 0.39% of the sample. Sequenced: naive CD4+ T cells from PBMCs. Taken with the paper, the label for cell subset or site translates to: CD45RA+ positively selected. Receptors originate from a man between 18 and 35 years old in good health. Some clones in this sample may be carry-over from other donors' samples.

This clone was recorded a few times. The CDR3 region is CASFRDSSNYGYTF. CDR3 bases: TGTGCCAGCTTCCGGGACAGCTCTAACTATGGCTACACCTTC. The chain couples TRBV2 to TRBJ1-2; 7 bases map to TRBD1. The V segment lost 8 bases and the J segment 0 bases; nucleotides outside the gene matches: 6. The germline V gene has CDR1 SNHLY and CDR2 FYNNEI. CDR3 length equals 14 residues.

The rearrangement joins TRBV27 to TRBJ2-3; D call uncertain. The germline V gene has CDR1 MNHEY and CDR2 SMNVEV (reference sequence). Trimming left V 5 bases short and J 9 bases short, with 15 bases between. CDR3 length equals 13 residues. The CDR3 spells CASSTGRFGTQYF. In DNA, the CDR3 is TGTGCCAGCAGTACCGGACGGTTCGGGACGCAGTATTTT.

The chain has TRBV29-1 and TRBJ2-3; no firm D call. Germline assignment: CDR1 SQVTM and CDR2 ANQGSEA. V was trimmed by 7 bases and J by 3 bases, leaving 11 bases between them. This CDR3 comprises 12 residues. The CDR3 region is CSAAFGTDTQYF. As DNA, the CDR3 is TGCAGCGCCGCTTTTGGGACAGATACGCAGTATTTT.

The chain uses TRBV29-1 and TRBJ2-2; TRBD1 agrees at 10 bases. This CDR3 comprises 14 residues. The V gene end was trimmed by 4 bases and the J gene end by 4 bases; junction bases not matched to a gene: 3. In germline, CDR1 is SQVTM, CDR2 ANQGSEA. CDR3 in amino acids: CSVGRTGGTGELFF. In DNA form, the CDR3 reads TGCAGCGTTGGAAGGACAGGGGGCACCGGGGAGCTGTTTTTT.

The J gene is TRBJ2-3, the V gene TRBV18; D gene unclear. The V end was cut by 8 bases, the J end by 2 bases, with 5 bases between. The germline gives CDR1 KGHSH, CDR2 LQKENI. The CDR3 has 11 residues. As DNA, the CDR3 is TGTGCCAGCAGGGCCACAGATACGCAGTATTTT. Translation gives CASRATDTQYF.

The genes are TRBV7-3 and TRBJ2-2, with no clear D. V lost 2 bases, J lost 8 bases, and 12 bases lay in between. Germline assignment: CDR1 SGHTA and CDR2 FQGTGA. There are 14 residues in the CDR3. CDR3 in amino acids: CASSLDGRAGELFF. In DNA, the CDR3 is TGTGCCAGCAGCTTAGATGGACGGGCTGGGGAGCTGTTTTTT.

The chain uses TRBV18 and TRBJ1-1; maybe TRBD1 (5 bases). Between the trimmed V and J ends, which lost 0 bases and 0 bases, there was a span of 8 bases. The CDR3 is 15 residues long. Germline CDR1 reads KGHSH; CDR2 reads LQKENI. Written as DNA, the CDR3 is TGTGCCAGCTCACCACCGAAGGGGCTGAACACTGAAGCTTTCTTT. Translation: CASSPPKGLNTEAFF.

This rearrangement joins TRBV6-6 to TRBJ2-1; D tentatively fits TRBD1 or TRBD2 (5 bases each). Germline loops: CDR1 MNHNY, CDR2 SVGAGI (reference sequence). This CDR3 has 15 amino acids. The germline V and J ends were trimmed by 6 bases and 1 base, with 13 bases remaining between them. The CDR3 loop is CASRPRDVSYNEQFF. As DNA, the CDR3 is TGTGCCAGCAGACCCCGGGACGTATCCTACAATGAGCAGTTCTTC.

The chain links TRBV7-2 to TRBJ1-1; maybe TRBD1 (6 bases). The CDR3 consists of 16 residues. The germline V gene has CDR1 SGHTA and CDR2 FQGNSA. The V end lost 5 bases, the J end lost 1 base, and 17 bases lay between the germline ends. The chain's CDR3 is CASSQNRRGGNTEAFF. In nucleotides, the CDR3 is TGTGCCAGCAGCCAAAACAGGAGGGGGGGGAACACTGAAGCTTTCTTT.

V is TRBV29-1 and J is TRBJ2-3; D is undetermined. V lost 5 bases, J lost 0 bases, and 9 bases lay in between. This CDR3 contains 13 residues. Germline assignment: CDR1 SQVTM and CDR2 ANQGSEA. The CDR3 DNA sequence: TGCAGCGTTTATAAAGCCAGCACAGATACGCAGTATTTT. Protein: CSVYKASTDTQYF.

The J gene is TRBJ2-5, the V gene TRBV7-3; the D gene is possibly TRBD1 (6 bases). The last part of the DNA fits TRBJ2-7 better; the J call may be wrong. This CDR3 is 14 amino acids long. Germline assignment: CDR1 SGHTA and CDR2 FQGTGA. The CDR3 DNA sequence: TGTGCCAGCAGCTTAGGCCCAGCAGGGGACGAGCAGTACTTC. It specifies CASSLGPAGDEQYF.

This clone was counted a single time. V is TRBV6-1 and J is TRBJ2-1; no definite D call. This CDR3 has 16 residues. Germline V gene data show CDR1 as MNHNS and CDR2 as SASEGT. V was pared by 4 bases and J by 1 base, with 14 bases between. The chain's CDR3 is CASSGLVAQSYNEQFF. The DNA of the CDR3 is TGTGCCAGCAGTGGTCTTGTCGCCCAGTCCTACAATGAGCAGTTCTTC.

This chain uses TRBV6-1 with TRBJ2-1, with 7 nucleotides matching TRBD1. CDR1 and CDR2 (germline): MNHNS, SASEGT. This CDR3 spans 15 amino acids. The V and J ends lost 7 bases and 1 base, in that order; junction bases with no gene match: 7. The CDR3: CASTSWGQSYNEQFF. CDR3 bases: TGTGCCAGCACCTCATGGGGACAGTCCTACAATGAGCAGTTCTTC.

The V gene is TRBV5-4, the J gene TRBJ2-7; 7 bases map to TRBD2. Looked up from germline, CDR1 is SGHNT and CDR2 is YYREEE (reference sequence). This CDR3 comprises 14 residues. Trimming took 0 bases from V and 7 from J; bases not matched to a gene: 7. The CDR3 is CASSLELAGGEQYF. The CDR3 DNA follows: TGTGCCAGCAGCTTGGAACTCGCCGGGGGGGAGCAGTACTTC.

The genes are TRBV4-3 and TRBJ2-7; maybe TRBD1 (5 bases). Deletions cut 0 bases from V and 2 bases from J, with 5 bases between. Germline lookup yields CDR1 LGHNA and CDR2 YSLEER. This CDR3 contains 13 residues. The CDR3 DNA reads as TGCGCCAGCAGCCAAGAGACAGCCTACGAGCAGTACTTC. Its translation: CASSQETAYEQYF.

This chain joins TRBV6-1 and TRBJ2-1, with TRBD1 matching 9 bases. The V segment lost 6 bases and the J segment 4 bases; nucleotides outside the gene matches: 1. Germline values: CDR1 MNHNS, CDR2 SASEGT. The CDR3 length is 13 residues. DNA for the CDR3: TGTGCCAGCAGAGGGACAGGGTACAATGAGCAGTTCTTC. It specifies CASRGTGYNEQFF.

The V gene is TRBV7-3, the J gene TRBJ2-1, with 7 bases fitting TRBD1. The CDR3 spans 14 residues. Germline CDR1 SGHTA, CDR2 FQGTGA. The V segment lost 2 bases and the J segment 8 bases; nucleotides outside the gene matches: 6. CDR3 protein: CASSLGLGGYEQFF. CDR3 coding DNA: TGTGCCAGCAGCTTAGGTCTAGGGGGCTATGAGCAGTTCTTC.

The rearrangement uses TRBV15 and TRBJ1-1; D possibly corresponds to TRBD1 (6 bases). With 0 bases removed from V and 8 bases from J, the gap between germline ends came to 16 bases. Looked up from germline, CDR1 is LNHNV and CDR2 is YYDKDF (reference sequence). This CDR3 has 15 amino acids. As DNA, the CDR3 is TGTGCCACCAGCAGAGACACAGGAGAGGGGGACGAAGCTTTCTTT. Protein sequence: CATSRDTGEGDEAFF. Complete variable domain (other parts from reference TRBV15 and TRBJ1-1): DAMVIQNPRYQVTQFGKPVTLSCSQTLNHNVMYWYQQKSSQAPKLLFHYYDKDFNNEADTPDNFQSRRPNTSFCFLDIRSPGLGDTAMYLCATSRDTGEGDEAFFGQGTRLTVV.

The gene calls are TRBV6-5 and TRBJ2-3; D tentatively reads TRBD1 or TRBD2 (5 bases each). CDR1 is MNHEY, CDR2 SVGAGI, per germline. Trimming took off 5 bases at V and 2 bases at J, with 14 bases between the two ends. The CDR3 totals 15 residues. The CDR3 DNA reads as TGTGCCAGCAGTCAGGGACGGCCACCCACAGATACGCAGTATTTT. Translation: CASSQGRPPTDTQYF.

The rearrangement joins TRBV5-4 to TRBJ2-7, with 7 bases lining up with TRBD2. Trimming took 3 bases from V and 5 from J; bases not matched to a gene: 11. The germline V gene encodes CDR1 SGHNT and CDR2 YYREEE (reference sequence). This CDR3 spans 15 amino acids. CDR3 residues: CASSSRGRGENEQYF. The CDR3 coding sequence is TGTGCCAGCAGCTCACGGGGACGGGGGGAGAACGAGCAGTACTTC.

A note on this clone: The same CDR3 also results from other DNA sequences found in this sample. The chain employs TRBV28 and TRBJ2-7, with TRBD1 matching 7 bases. V lost 6 bases, J lost 3 bases, and 2 bases stayed unmatched. The CDR3 totals 12 residues. CDR1 is MDHEN and CDR2 is SYDVKM in the germline V gene. The CDR3 sequence is CASSWTGYEQYF. The CDR3 nucleotides are TGTGCCAGCAGCTGGACAGGCTACGAGCAGTACTTC.

With respect to this clone: In the same sample, other DNA sequences code for this CDR3. The chain joins TRBV5-1 to TRBJ2-7, with D perhaps TRBD2 (5 bases). Per the germline V gene, CDR1 is SGHRS and CDR2 is YFSETQ. The CDR3 runs 14 residues. V gave up 2 bases and J gave up 3 bases, with 12 bases separating them. The CDR3: CASSFGGGGYEQYF. DNA for the CDR3: TGCGCCAGCAGCTTTGGAGGAGGTGGCTACGAGCAGTACTTC. The full variable domain, completed using reference TRBV5-1 and TRBJ2-7, is KAGVTQTPRYLIKTRGQQVTLSCSPISGHRSVSWYQQTPGQGLQFLFEYFSETQRNKGNFPGRFSGRQFSNSRSEMNVSTLELGDSALYLCASSFGGGGYEQYFGPGTRLTVT.

Note on this clone: Other DNA sequences within the sample encode an identical CDR3. The V gene is TRBV27, the J gene TRBJ1-1; D is perhaps TRBD1 (5 bases). Between the trimmed V and J ends, which lost 1 base and 5 bases, there was a span of 8 bases. The CDR3 is made up of 13 amino acids. CDR1 and CDR2 from the germline V gene are MNHEY and SMNVEV (reference sequence). As DNA, the CDR3 is TGTGCCAGCAGTTTATTCAGGGAAACTGAAGCTTTCTTT. Translating it yields CASSLFRETEAFF.

The J gene is TRBJ2-1, the V gene TRBV7-3; D tentatively fits TRBD1 or TRBD2 (5 bases each). The CDR3 has 15 residues. CDR1 SGHTA and CDR2 FQGTGA come from the germline V gene. With 5 bases removed from V and 6 bases from J, the gap between germline ends came to 17 bases. The CDR3 bases are TGTGCCAGCAGCCTGGGAGTGGGGCCGGCCAATGAGCAGTTCTTC. Protein: CASSLGVGPANEQFF. Looking up the rest from reference TRBV7-3 and TRBJ2-1 gives the full variable domain: GAGVSQTPSNKVTEKGKYVELRCDPISGHTALYWYRQSLGQGPEFLIYFQGTGAADDSGLPNDRFFAVRPEGSVSTLKIQRTERGDSAVYLCASSLGVGPANEQFFGPGTRLTVL.